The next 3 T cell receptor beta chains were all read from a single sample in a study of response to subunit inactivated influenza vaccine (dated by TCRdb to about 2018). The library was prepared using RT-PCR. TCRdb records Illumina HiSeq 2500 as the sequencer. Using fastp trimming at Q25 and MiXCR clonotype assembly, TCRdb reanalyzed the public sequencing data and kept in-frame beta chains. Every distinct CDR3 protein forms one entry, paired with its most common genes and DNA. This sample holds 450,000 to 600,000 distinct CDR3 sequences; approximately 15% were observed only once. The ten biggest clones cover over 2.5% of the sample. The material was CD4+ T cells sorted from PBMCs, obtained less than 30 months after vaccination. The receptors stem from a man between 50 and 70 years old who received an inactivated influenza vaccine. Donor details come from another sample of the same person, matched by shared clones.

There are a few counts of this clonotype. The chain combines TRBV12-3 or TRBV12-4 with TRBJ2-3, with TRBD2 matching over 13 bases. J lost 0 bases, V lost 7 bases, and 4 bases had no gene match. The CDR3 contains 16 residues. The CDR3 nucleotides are TGTGCCAGCACCCCGACTAGCGGGGGGAGCACAGATACGCAGTATTTT. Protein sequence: CASTPTSGGSTDTQYF.

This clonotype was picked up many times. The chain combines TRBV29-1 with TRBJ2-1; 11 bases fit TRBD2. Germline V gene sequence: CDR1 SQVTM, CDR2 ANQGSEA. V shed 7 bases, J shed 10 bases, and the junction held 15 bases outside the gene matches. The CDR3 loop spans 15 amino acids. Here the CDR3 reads CSGGGGSGRAWEQFF. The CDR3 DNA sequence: TGCAGCGGCGGAGGCGGTAGCGGGAGGGCTTGGGAGCAGTTCTTC.

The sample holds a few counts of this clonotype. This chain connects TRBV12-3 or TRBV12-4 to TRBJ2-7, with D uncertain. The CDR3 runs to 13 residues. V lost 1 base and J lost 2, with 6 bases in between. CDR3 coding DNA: TGTGCCAGCAGTTTAGTGGAAACCTACGAGCAGTACTTC. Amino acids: CASSLVETYEQYF.